This T cell receptor beta chain was retrieved from a study of blood T cell repertoires in COVID-19. Study background: T cells, B-cell-depleted T cells, or PBMCs provided the cDNA or gDNA that served as material.

This clone was seen a single time. Sequencing used immunoSEQ multiplex PCR; TCRdb keeps in-frame clones, though not all of them. The table has over 450,000 clones, about 88% seen once. Per germline, CDR1 KGHDR and CDR2 SFDVKD. This CDR3 has 15 amino acids. V was clipped by 3 bases and J by 3 bases; unmatched bases: 4. Seattle enrolled patients during active infection and tracked them longitudinally. This receptor was identified in a man between 18 and 29 years old with COVID-19, enrolled during active disease. Sample: peripheral blood. The chain has TRBV24-1 and TRBJ2-7, with 10 bases aligning to TRBD1. Here the CDR3 reads CATSDGTGVIYEQYF. The CDR3 DNA reads as TGTGCCACCAGTGATGGGACAGGGGTCATCTACGAGCAGTACTTC.